This T cell receptor beta chain was observed in a study of Tregs in tolerant kidney transplant recipients. General study points: Validation in larger populations is needed because few patients were studied. This study did not directly address biological reproducibility. Tregs expanded with activated donor B cells seemed most donor-specific.

Clones were read by immunoSEQ multiplex PCR, and TCRdb kept only the in-frame ones, dropping some. The table shows some 68,000 clones, with 84% occurring only once. The sample holds a few counts of this clone. Its antigen is still unknown. Unstimulated Tregs (CD4+CD25+CD127-) and CD4+CD25- non-Tregs were sorted from PBMCs. This receptor was identified in a human donor in good health. Sample: CD4+ T cells from blood.

CDR3 coding DNA: TGCGCCAGCAGCCAAGATCGTGGGGGGCCCTACAATGAGCAGTTCTTC. This translates into CASSQDRGGPYNEQFF. The genes are TRBV4-1 and TRBJ2-1; D may match TRBD1 or TRBD2 (6 bases each). Trimming pared 0 bases from V and 2 bases from J, leaving 11 bases between. The germline CDR1 and CDR2 sequences are MGHRA and YSYEKL. This CDR3 spans 16 amino acids.